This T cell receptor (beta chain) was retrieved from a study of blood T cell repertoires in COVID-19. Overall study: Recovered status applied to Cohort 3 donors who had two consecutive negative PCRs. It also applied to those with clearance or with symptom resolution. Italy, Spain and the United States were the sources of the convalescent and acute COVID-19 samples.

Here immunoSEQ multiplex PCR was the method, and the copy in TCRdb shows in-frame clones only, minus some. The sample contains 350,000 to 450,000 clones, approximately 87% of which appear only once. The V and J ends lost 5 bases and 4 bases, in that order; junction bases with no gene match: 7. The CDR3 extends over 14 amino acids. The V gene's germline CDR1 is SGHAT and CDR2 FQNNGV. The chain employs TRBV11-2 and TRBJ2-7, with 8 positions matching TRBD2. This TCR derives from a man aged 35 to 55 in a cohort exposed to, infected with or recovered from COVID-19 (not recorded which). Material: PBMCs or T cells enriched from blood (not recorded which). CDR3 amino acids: CASSPGLARYEQYF. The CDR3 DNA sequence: TGTGCCAGCAGCCCCGGACTAGCCAGATACGAGCAGTACTTC.